The T cell receptor (beta chain) described here comes from a study of shared T cell receptors in the human thymus. V shed 0 bases, J shed 8 bases, and the junction held 6 bases outside the gene matches. Germline CDR1 is SGHDT and CDR2 is YYEEEE. The CDR3 sequence is 15 residues long. Sequencing used immunoSEQ multiplex PCR; TCRdb keeps in-frame clones, though not all of them. The table lists hundreds of thousands of clones, around 87% of them singletons. These same data were also listed under a study on human thymus T cells. This second study notes: Obtained as resections during corrective heart surgery, the thymus tissue was then studied. It looked as if thymic and blood repertoires used V and J genes in a biased way. What related research reported was that thymic repertoires overlapped highly among unrelated individuals.

The chain joins TRBV5-6 to TRBJ2-1, with 9 nucleotides matching TRBD2. Sequencing used thymocytes. The sequence came from a boy in the first two years of life with a congenital heart defect. The CDR3 loop reads CASSLEGGRADEQFF. CDR3 in DNA: TGTGCCAGCAGCTTGGAAGGCGGGAGGGCCGATGAGCAGTTCTTC.